Following are 20 T cell receptor beta chains from one sample sequenced in a study of shared clonotypes between healthy human individuals. Only in-frame clones appear in the TCRdb table, and some are missing; sequencing was by immunoSEQ multiplex PCR. This sample carries tens of thousands of clones, 62% of them seen once, and the ten largest clones take about 51%. The specimen sequenced was memory CD8+ T cells sorted from blood. The subset denotes: CD45RO+ cells pooled with CCR7-negative TemRA cells. The source of these receptors is a man younger than 45 in good health.

The chain links TRBV29-1 to TRBJ2-2, with D possibly being TRBD1 (5 bases). The V gene's germline CDR1 is SQVTM and CDR2 ANQGSEA. With 4 bases removed from V and 2 bases from J, the gap between germline ends came to 14 bases. This CDR3 has 15 residues. CDR3 nucleotide sequence: TGCAGCGTTGGCGAGCAGGGTTTTAACACCGGGGAGCTGTTTTTT. Its protein product is CSVGEQGFNTGELFF.

The chain has TRBV4-1 and TRBJ1-3; D unclear. Trimming removed 1 base from V and 0 bases from J, with 10 bases in between. The germline V gene has CDR1 MGHRA and CDR2 YSYEKL. The CDR3 sequence is 16 residues long. The DNA of the CDR3 is TGCGCCAGCAGCCAAGGGGCACGGAGCTCTGGAAACACCATATATTTT. Protein sequence: CASSQGARSSGNTIYF.

This clone turned up a few times. CDR3 nucleotide sequence: TGCGCCAGCAGCCAAGGGACTAGCGGGAGTTGGCAGTTCTTC. The encoded protein is CASSQGTSGSWQFF. V and J are TRBV4-3 and TRBJ2-1; 13 nucleotides agree with TRBD2. The CDR3 runs 14 residues. The germline gives CDR1 LGHNA, CDR2 YSLEER. The V and J ends lost 1 base and 12 bases, in that order; junction bases with no gene match: 3.

This chain connects TRBV2 to TRBJ2-5, with D hard to call. Trimming took 4 bases from V and 5 from J, leaving 20 bases between them. Per germline, CDR1 SNHLY and CDR2 FYNNEI. The CDR3 has 16 residues. The CDR3 nucleotides read TGTGCCAGCAGTGCGGTCAAAAGTTCCGACTCGGAGACCCAGTACTTC. Residues: CASSAVKSSDSETQYF.

The rearrangement joins TRBV6-1 to TRBJ2-1; 7 positions agree with TRBD2. CDR1 MNHNS and CDR2 SASEGT come from the germline V gene. V dropped 8 bases and J dropped 6; count of bases not matched to a gene: 13. The CDR3 is 15 residues long. CDR3 nucleotide sequence: TGTGCCAGCCTTTATCCCGGGACTATCCCCAATGAGCAGTTCTTC. Its translation: CASLYPGTIPNEQFF.

J is TRBJ2-3 and V is TRBV27; TRBD1 agrees at 7 bases. Germline lookup yields CDR1 MNHEY and CDR2 SMNVEV (reference sequence). V gave up 3 bases and J gave up 6 bases; unmatched junction bases: 9. CDR3 length: 15 residues. The CDR3 spells CASSLGQTGLDTQYF. CDR3 nucleotide sequence: TGTGCCAGCAGTTTGGGTCAGACAGGGCTGGATACGCAGTATTTT.

Comments on this clone: Within the sample, other DNA sequences also encode this same CDR3. This chain links TRBV28 with TRBJ2-7; D is unresolved. The CDR3 contains 12 residues. V lost 6 bases and J lost 0, with 6 bases in between. The germline V gene encodes CDR1 MDHEN and CDR2 SYDVKM. As DNA, the CDR3 is TGTGCCAGCAGCTCCTTCTCCTACGAGCAGTACTTC. Its translation is CASSSFSYEQYF. Full variable domain (missing parts from reference TRBV28 and TRBJ2-7): DVKVTQSSRYLVKRTGEKVFLECVQDMDHENMFWYRQDPGLGLRLIYFSYDVKMKEKGDIPEGYSVSREKKERFSLILESASTNQTSMYLCASSSFSYEQYFGPGTRLTVT.

The table lists this clone with many counts. The CDR3 reads CASSPKQGRTDTQYF. The CDR3 bases are TGCGCCAGCAGCCCGAAACAGGGGCGGACAGATACGCAGTATTTT. The chain joins TRBV4-1 to TRBJ2-3, with TRBD1 matching 7 bases. V gave up 4 bases and J gave up 3 bases; unmatched junction bases: 7. This CDR3 has 15 residues. The germline CDR1 and CDR2 sequences are MGHRA and YSYEKL.

This clone appeared many times. Written as DNA, the CDR3 is TGTGCCAGTACCCAAGGTGGGGATTGGATTAGCGGGGAGCTGTTTTTT. Translated, it gives CASTQGGDWISGELFF. The gene calls are TRBV19 and TRBJ2-2; D is uncertain. The V gene lost 7 bases and the J gene lost 7 bases, with 22 bases spanning the gap. Germline V CDR1 and CDR2: LNHDA, SQIVND (reference sequence). CDR3 length: 16 amino acids.

The chain is built from TRBV6-1 and TRBJ2-7, with D possibly called TRBD1 or TRBD2 (5 bases each). Trimming took off 1 base at V and 5 bases at J, with 15 bases between the two ends. The CDR3 covers 15 residues. Looked up from germline, CDR1 is MNHNS and CDR2 is SASEGT. CDR3 nucleotide sequence: TGTGCCAGCAGTGAAGGTAGTGGGGGTGGTCACGAGCAGTACTTC. This encodes CASSEGSGGGHEQYF.

V and J are TRBV27 and TRBJ2-2; no clear D. The CDR3 is made up of 14 amino acids. V lost 3 bases and J 2 bases, leaving 7 bases between the germline ends. Germline V lookup: CDR1 MNHEY, CDR2 SMNVEV (reference sequence). CDR3 residues: CASSLWENTGELFF. The CDR3 DNA sequence: TGTGCCAGCAGTTTGTGGGAAAACACCGGGGAGCTGTTTTTT.

This chain uses TRBV7-9 with TRBJ2-5; D remains ambiguous. This CDR3 is 12 amino acids long. The ends were cut back, 4 bases at V and 5 bases at J, with 8 bases in the middle. Germline V lookup: CDR1 SEHNR, CDR2 FQNEAQ (reference sequence). The CDR3 here is CASSYPIETQYF. The CDR3 DNA reads as TGTGCCAGCAGCTACCCGATTGAGACCCAGTACTTC.

The chain joins TRBV4-1 to TRBJ1-1; 8 nucleotides line up with TRBD1. Germline-derived CDR1 and CDR2 are MGHRA and YSYEKL. V dropped 3 bases and J dropped 11; count of bases not matched to a gene: 17. The CDR3 is 16 residues long. CDR3 sequence: CASSHITGQGPLKAFF. CDR3 coding DNA: TGCGCCAGCAGCCACATAACCGGACAGGGACCCTTGAAGGCTTTCTTT.

This clone was found once. J is TRBJ1-2 and V is TRBV6-5; D possibly corresponds to TRBD1 (6 bases). V was pared by 6 bases and J by 2 bases, with 16 bases between. Germline CDR1 reads MNHEY; CDR2 reads SVGAGI. This CDR3 has 15 amino acids. CDR3 protein: CASRNTGHINYGYTF. For the CDR3, the DNA is TGTGCCAGCAGAAATACGGGACATATCAACTATGGCTACACCTTC.

The chain joins TRBV27 to TRBJ2-3; D might be TRBD2 (7 bases). CDR3 size: 16 residues. The V end was cut by 6 bases, the J end by 4 bases, with 20 bases between. Germline assignment: CDR1 MNHEY and CDR2 SMNVEV (reference sequence). The CDR3 region has the DNA TGTGCCAGCAGACAGGGTTTCGGCGGGAGCCCAGATACGCAGTATTTT. This gives the protein CASRQGFGGSPDTQYF.

As for this clone: A single base is all that separates this from a far larger clone, so a read error is likely. This sequence joins TRBV11-2 and TRBJ2-3; D unclear. The V gene's germline CDR1 is SGHAT and CDR2 FQNNGV. CDR3 length: 14 residues. V lost 4 bases, J lost 7 bases, and 15 bases lay in between. The CDR3 protein is CASSSPNLAYTQYF. The CDR3, as DNA: TGTGCCAGCAGCTCACCGAATCTCGCCTATACGCAGTATTTT.

V gene TRBV27 combines with J gene TRBJ2-7; no clear D. The CDR3 covers 11 residues. In germline, CDR1 is MNHEY, CDR2 SMNVEV (reference sequence). V gave up 5 bases and J gave up 6 bases, with 8 bases separating them. CDR3 amino acids: CASSDLGEQYF. The DNA of the CDR3 is TGTGCCAGCAGTGACTTAGGCGAGCAGTACTTC.

V gene TRBV18 combines with J gene TRBJ2-6; D call uncertain. Germline loops: CDR1 KGHSH, CDR2 LQKENI. The V end was cut by 5 bases, the J end by 0 bases, with 14 bases between. The CDR3 has 17 residues. The CDR3 region is CASSVSGPNSGANVLTF. The CDR3 coding sequence is TGTGCCAGCTCAGTCAGTGGACCGAACTCTGGGGCCAACGTCCTGACTTTC.

V is TRBV15 and J is TRBJ2-2; no definite D call. The V and J ends lost 6 bases and 4 bases respectively, with 6 bases between them. This CDR3 contains 12 residues. Germline V gene data show CDR1 as LNHNV and CDR2 as YYDKDF (reference sequence). The CDR3 coding sequence is TGTGCCACCAGAGGCCCCACCGGGGAGCTGTTTTTT. This translates into CATRGPTGELFF.

On this clone itself: Other DNA sequences in this specimen translate into the identical CDR3. The J gene is TRBJ2-7, the V gene TRBV6-5, with 7 nucleotides matching TRBD2. This CDR3 has 12 amino acids. The trim removed 5 bases at V and 2 bases at J, leaving 0 bases unmatched. Germline V lookup: CDR1 MNHEY, CDR2 SVGAGI. In DNA form, the CDR3 reads TGTGCCAGCAGTGGGACTACCTACGAGCAGTACTTC. Amino acids: CASSGTTYEQYF.